This T cell receptor (beta chain) was documented in a study of blood T cell repertoires in COVID-19. Study background: Acute and convalescent COVID-19 specimens originated in the United States, Italy and Spain. PBMCs, B-cell-depleted T cells, or T cells were the source of the cDNA or gDNA that made up the material.

Under the authors' procedure: Estimation of nucleated cell counts relied on the amplification of reference gene primers. Method: immunoSEQ multiplex PCR; TCRdb's copy keeps in-frame clones and lacks some. V and J calls and clone size are copied from that table; D and trimming were computed from the DNA. Here the sample spans some 450,000 clones, approximately 90% being singletons. This sequence originates from a young man with COVID-19, enrolled during active disease. The sequencing sample was made of peripheral blood.

CDR3 amino acids: CASSTPGTGGYEQYF. CDR3 nucleotide sequence: TGTGCCAGCAGCACTCCCGGGACAGGGGGCTACGAGCAGTACTTC. This chain links TRBV11-2 with TRBJ2-7; 11 bases align to TRBD1. The CDR3 covers 15 residues. The junction had 6 bases not matched to a gene; V was cut back by 5 bases and J by 3 bases. Germline-derived CDR1 and CDR2 are SGHAT and FQNNGV.